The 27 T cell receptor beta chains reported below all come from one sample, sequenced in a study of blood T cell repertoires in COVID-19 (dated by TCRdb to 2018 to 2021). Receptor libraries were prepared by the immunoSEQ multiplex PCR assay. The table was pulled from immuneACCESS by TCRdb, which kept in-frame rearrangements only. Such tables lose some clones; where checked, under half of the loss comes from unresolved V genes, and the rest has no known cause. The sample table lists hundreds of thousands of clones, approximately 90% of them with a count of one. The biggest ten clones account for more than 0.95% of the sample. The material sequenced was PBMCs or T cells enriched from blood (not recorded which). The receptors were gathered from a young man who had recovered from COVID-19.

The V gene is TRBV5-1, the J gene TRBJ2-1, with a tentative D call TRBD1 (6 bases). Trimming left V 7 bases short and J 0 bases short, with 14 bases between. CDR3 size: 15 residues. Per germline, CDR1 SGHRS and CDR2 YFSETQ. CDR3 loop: CASSIGQSSYNEQFF. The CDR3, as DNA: TGCGCCAGCTCGATTGGACAGAGCTCCTACAATGAGCAGTTCTTC.

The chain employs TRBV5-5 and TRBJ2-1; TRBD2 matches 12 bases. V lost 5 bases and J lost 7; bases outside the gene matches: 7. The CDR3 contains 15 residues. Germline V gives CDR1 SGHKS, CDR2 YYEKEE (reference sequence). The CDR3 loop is CASRRLAGVGNEQFF. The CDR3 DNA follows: TGTGCCAGCAGACGACTAGCGGGAGTAGGGAATGAGCAGTTCTTC. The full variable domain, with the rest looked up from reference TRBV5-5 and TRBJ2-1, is DAGVTQSPTHLIKTRGQQVTLRCSPISGHKSVSWYQQVLGQGPQFIFQYYEKEERGRGNFPDRFSARQFPNYSSELNVNALLLGDSALYLCASRRLAGVGNEQFFGPGTRLTVL.

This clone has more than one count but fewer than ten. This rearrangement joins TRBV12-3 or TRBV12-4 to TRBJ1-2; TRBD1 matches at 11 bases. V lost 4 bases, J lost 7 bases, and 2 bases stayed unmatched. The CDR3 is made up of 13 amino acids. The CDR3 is CASSYGTGGGYTF. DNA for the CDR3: TGTGCCAGCAGTTACGGGACAGGGGGTGGCTACACCTTC.

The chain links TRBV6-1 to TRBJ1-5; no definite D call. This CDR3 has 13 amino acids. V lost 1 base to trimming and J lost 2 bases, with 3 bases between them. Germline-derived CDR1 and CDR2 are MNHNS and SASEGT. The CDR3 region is CASSEERNQPQHF. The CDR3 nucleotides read TGTGCCAGCAGTGAAGAGCGCAATCAGCCCCAGCATTTT.

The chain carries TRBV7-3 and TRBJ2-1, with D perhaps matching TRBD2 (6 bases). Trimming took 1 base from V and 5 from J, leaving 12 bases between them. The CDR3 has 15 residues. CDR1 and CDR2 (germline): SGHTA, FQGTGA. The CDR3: CASSLRRDHHNEQFF. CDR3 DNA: TGTGCCAGCAGCTTAAGGCGGGACCATCACAATGAGCAGTTCTTC.

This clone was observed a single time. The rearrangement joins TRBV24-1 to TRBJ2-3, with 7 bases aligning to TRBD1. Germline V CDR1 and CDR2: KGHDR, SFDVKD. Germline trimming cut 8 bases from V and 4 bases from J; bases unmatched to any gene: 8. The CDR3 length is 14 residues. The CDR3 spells CATTETGDADTQYF. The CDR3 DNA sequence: TGTGCCACCACCGAAACAGGGGACGCAGATACGCAGTATTTT.

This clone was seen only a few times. CDR3 protein: CASSFPGTSATYEQYF. For the CDR3, the DNA is TGTGCCAGCAGCTTCCCCGGGACTAGCGCGACCTACGAGCAGTACTTC. This chain joins TRBV5-4 and TRBJ2-7; the match to TRBD2 covers 10 bases. In germline, CDR1 is SGHNT, CDR2 YYREEE (reference sequence). V shed 2 bases, J shed 2 bases, and the junction held 7 bases outside the gene matches. The CDR3 is 16 amino acids.

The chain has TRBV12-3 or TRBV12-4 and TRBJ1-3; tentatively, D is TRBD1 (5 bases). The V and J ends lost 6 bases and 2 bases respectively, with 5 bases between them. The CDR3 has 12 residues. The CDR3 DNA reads TGTGCCAGCAGAGGGGCTGGAAACACCATATATTTT. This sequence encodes CASRGAGNTIYF.

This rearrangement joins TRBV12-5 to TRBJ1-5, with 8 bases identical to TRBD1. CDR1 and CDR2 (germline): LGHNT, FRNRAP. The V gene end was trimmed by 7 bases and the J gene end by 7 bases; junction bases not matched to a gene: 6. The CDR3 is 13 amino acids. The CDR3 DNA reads TGTGCTAGTGCAGGGGGCCTTGTCCAGCCCCAGCATTTT. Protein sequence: CASAGGLVQPQHF.

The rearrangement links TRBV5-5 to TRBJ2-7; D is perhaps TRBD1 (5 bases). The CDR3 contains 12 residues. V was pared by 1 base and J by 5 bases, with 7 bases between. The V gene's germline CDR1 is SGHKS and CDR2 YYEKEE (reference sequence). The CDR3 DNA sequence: TGTGCCAGCAGCTTGATCAGGGACGAGCAGTACTTC. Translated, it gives CASSLIRDEQYF.

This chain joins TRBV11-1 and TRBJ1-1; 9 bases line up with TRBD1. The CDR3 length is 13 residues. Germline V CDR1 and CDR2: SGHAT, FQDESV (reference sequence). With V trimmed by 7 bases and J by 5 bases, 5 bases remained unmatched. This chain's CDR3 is CASKTGGGTEAFF. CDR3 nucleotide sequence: TGTGCCAGCAAAACAGGGGGCGGGACTGAAGCTTTCTTT.

The CDR3 DNA sequence: TGTGCCATCAGTGAGTTGGACAGTCAGTTCTTC. Its protein is CAISELDSQFF. V is TRBV10-3 and J is TRBJ2-1; possible D gene TRBD1, 6 bases. V dropped 1 base and J dropped 13 bases, with 8 bases sitting between them. The length of the CDR3 is 11 residues. Per the germline V gene, CDR1 is ENHRY and CDR2 is SYGVKD.

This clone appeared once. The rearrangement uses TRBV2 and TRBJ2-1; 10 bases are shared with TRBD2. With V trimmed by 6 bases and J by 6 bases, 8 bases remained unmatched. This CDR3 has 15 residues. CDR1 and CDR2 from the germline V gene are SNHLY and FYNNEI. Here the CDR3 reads CASSEGLAGANEQFF. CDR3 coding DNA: TGTGCCAGCAGCGAGGGGCTAGCGGGAGCCAATGAGCAGTTCTTC. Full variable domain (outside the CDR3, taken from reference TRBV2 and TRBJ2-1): EPEVTQTPSHQVTQMGQEVILRCVPISNHLYFYWYRQILGQKVEFLVSFYNNEISEKSEIFDDQFSVERPDGSNFTLKIRSTKLEDSAMYFCASSEGLAGANEQFFGPGTRLTVL.

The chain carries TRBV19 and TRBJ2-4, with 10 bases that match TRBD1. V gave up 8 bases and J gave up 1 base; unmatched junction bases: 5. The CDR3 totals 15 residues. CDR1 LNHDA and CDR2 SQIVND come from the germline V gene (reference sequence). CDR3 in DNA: TGTGCCAGTGGGACAGGGGAAAGCGCCAAAAACATTCAGTACTTC. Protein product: CASGTGESAKNIQYF. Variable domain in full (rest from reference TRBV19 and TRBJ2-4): DGGITQSPKYLFRKEGQNVTLSCEQNLNHDAMYWYRQDPGQGLRLIYYSQIVNDFQKGDIAEGYSVSREKKESFPLTVTSAQKNPTAFYLCASGTGESAKNIQYFGAGTRLSVL.

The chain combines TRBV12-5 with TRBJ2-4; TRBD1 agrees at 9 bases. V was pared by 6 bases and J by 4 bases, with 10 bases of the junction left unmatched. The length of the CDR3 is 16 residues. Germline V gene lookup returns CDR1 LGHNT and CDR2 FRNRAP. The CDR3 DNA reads TGTGCTAGTGGACCAATCGGGACAGGGCGAAAAAACATTCAGTACTTC. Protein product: CASGPIGTGRKNIQYF.

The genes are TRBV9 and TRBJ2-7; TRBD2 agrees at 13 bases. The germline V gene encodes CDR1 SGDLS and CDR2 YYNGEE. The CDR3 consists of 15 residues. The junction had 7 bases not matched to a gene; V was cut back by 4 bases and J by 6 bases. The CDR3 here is CASSLGLAGEGEQYF. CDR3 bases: TGTGCCAGCAGCCTCGGACTAGCGGGAGAGGGCGAGCAGTACTTC.

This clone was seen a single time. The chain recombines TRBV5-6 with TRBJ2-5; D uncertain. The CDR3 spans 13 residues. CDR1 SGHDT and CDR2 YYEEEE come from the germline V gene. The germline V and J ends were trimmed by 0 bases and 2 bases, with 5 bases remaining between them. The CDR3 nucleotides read TGTGCCAGCAGCTTGGCACAACAAGAGACCCAGTACTTC. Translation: CASSLAQQETQYF.

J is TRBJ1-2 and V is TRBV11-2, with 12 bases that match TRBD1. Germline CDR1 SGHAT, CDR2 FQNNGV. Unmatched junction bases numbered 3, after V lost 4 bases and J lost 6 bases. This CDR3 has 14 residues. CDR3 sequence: CASSWDRGLDGYTF. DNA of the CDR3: TGTGCCAGCAGCTGGGACAGGGGGCTTGATGGCTACACCTTC.

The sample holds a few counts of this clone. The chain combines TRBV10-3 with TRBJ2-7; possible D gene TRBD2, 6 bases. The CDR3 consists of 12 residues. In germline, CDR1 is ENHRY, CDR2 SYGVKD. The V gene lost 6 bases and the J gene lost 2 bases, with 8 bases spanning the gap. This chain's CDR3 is CAIRGGPYEQYF. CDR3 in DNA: TGTGCCATCAGAGGAGGGCCCTACGAGCAGTACTTC.

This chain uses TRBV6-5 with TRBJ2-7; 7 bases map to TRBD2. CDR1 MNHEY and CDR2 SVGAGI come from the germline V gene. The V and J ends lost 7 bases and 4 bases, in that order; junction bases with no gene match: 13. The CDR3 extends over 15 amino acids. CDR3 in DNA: TGTGCCAGCACACCTGGCGGGAGCGGTAAATACGAGCAGTACTTC. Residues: CASTPGGSGKYEQYF.

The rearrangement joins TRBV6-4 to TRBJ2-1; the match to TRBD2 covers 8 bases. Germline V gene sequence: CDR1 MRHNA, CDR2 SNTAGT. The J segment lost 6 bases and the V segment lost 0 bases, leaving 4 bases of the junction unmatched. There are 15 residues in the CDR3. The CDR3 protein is CASSDSSGSGNEQFF. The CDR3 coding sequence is TGTGCCAGCAGTGACTCGAGCGGGAGTGGCAATGAGCAGTTCTTC.

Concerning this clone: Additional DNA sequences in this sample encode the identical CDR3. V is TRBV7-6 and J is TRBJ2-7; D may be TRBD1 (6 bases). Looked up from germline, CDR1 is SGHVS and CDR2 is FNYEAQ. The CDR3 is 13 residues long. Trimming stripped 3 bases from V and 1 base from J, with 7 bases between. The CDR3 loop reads CASSLDRSYEQYF. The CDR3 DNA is TGTGCCAGCAGCTTGGACAGATCCTACGAGCAGTACTTC.

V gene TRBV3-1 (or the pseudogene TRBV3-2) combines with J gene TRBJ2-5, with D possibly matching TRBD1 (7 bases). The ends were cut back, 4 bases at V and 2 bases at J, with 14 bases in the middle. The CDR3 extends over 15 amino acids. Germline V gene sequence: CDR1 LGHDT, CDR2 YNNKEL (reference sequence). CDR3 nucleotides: TGTGCCAGCAGCCCGCGGGACAGAAGACAAGAGACCCAGTACTTC. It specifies CASSPRDRRQETQYF.

The CDR3 reads CASSPLRTGTYEQYF. CDR3 nucleotide sequence: TGTGCCAGCAGCCCCCTCCGGACAGGGACCTACGAGCAGTACTTC. The chain is built from TRBV7-8 and TRBJ2-7; 8 bases map to TRBD1. After removal of 5 bases from V and 2 bases from J, the junction contained 8 bases not matched to a gene. Germline CDR1 reads SGHVS; CDR2 reads FQNEAQ. The CDR3 runs to 15 residues.

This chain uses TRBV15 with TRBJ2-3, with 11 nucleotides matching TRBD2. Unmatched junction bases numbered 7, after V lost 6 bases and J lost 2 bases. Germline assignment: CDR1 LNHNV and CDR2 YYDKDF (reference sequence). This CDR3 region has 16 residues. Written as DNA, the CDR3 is TGTGCCACCAGAAACGGACTAGCGGGCCTCACAGATACGCAGTATTTT. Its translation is CATRNGLAGLTDTQYF. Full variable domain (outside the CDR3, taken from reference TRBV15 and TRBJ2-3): DAMVIQNPRYQVTQFGKPVTLSCSQTLNHNVMYWYQQKSSQAPKLLFHYYDKDFNNEADTPDNFQSRRPNTSFCFLDIRSPGLGDTAMYLCATRNGLAGLTDTQYFGPGTRLTVL.

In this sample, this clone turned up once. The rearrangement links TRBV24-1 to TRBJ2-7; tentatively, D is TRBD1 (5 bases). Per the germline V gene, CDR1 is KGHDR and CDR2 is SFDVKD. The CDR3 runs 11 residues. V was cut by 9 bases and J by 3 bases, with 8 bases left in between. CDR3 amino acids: CATEQDYEQYF. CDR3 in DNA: TGTGCCACCGAACAGGACTACGAGCAGTACTTC.

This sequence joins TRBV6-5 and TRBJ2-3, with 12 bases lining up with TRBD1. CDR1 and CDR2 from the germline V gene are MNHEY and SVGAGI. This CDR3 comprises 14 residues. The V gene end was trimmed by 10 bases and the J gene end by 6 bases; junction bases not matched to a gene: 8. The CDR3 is CAIRPGQGADTQYF. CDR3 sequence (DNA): TGTGCCATCCGTCCGGGACAGGGGGCCGATACGCAGTATTTT.